The 23 T cell receptor beta chains presented below share a single source sample, sequenced in a study of blood T cell repertoires in COVID-19. Some clones are missing from TCRdb's copy, which holds only in-frame ones; the method was immunoSEQ multiplex PCR. The table has hundreds of thousands of clones, approximately 90% seen once. Sequenced material: peripheral blood. The receptors were sampled from a woman younger than 35 who had recovered from COVID-19.

The chain joins TRBV7-9 to TRBJ2-5; 9 bases line up with TRBD1. This CDR3 has 15 residues. CDR1 is SEHNR and CDR2 is FQNEAQ in the germline V gene (reference sequence). V gave up 2 bases and J gave up 4 bases; unmatched junction bases: 5. The DNA of the CDR3 is TGTGCCAGCAGCTTAATCGGACAGGGGTTAGAGACCCAGTACTTC. Protein product: CASSLIGQGLETQYF.

The chain employs TRBV5-1 and TRBJ1-2; 10 bases align to TRBD1. The V gene's germline CDR1 is SGHRS and CDR2 YFSETQ. The ends lost 4 bases at V and 5 bases at J; junction bases unmatched: 11. The CDR3 has 16 amino acids. DNA for the CDR3: TGCGCCAGCAGCCCCGGCCGGGACAGGGGAGGGTATGGCTACACCTTC. It encodes CASSPGRDRGGYGYTF.

The V gene is TRBV15, the J gene TRBJ1-1; D might be TRBD1 (6 bases). Per germline, CDR1 LNHNV and CDR2 YYDKDF (reference sequence). V lost 1 base and J 1 base, leaving 10 bases between the germline ends. This CDR3 is built from 15 residues. CDR3: CATSRADSENTEAFF. DNA for the CDR3: TGTGCCACCAGCAGAGCGGACAGTGAGAACACTGAAGCTTTCTTT. Using reference TRBV15 and TRBJ1-1 for the parts outside the CDR3, the full variable domain is DAMVIQNPRYQVTQFGKPVTLSCSQTLNHNVMYWYQQKSSQAPKLLFHYYDKDFNNEADTPDNFQSRRPNTSFCFLDIRSPGLGDTAMYLCATSRADSENTEAFFGQGTRLTVV.

CDR3 in amino acids: CASSARSANTEAFF. For the CDR3, the DNA is TGCGCCAGCAGTGCCAGGTCAGCGAACACTGAAGCTTTCTTT. This chain joins TRBV10-2 and TRBJ1-1; D uncertain. Germline CDR1 reads WSHSY; CDR2 reads SAAADI. The CDR3 length is 14 residues. Trimming cost V 4 bases and J 1 base, with 10 bases left between them.

V is TRBV3-1 (or the pseudogene TRBV3-2) and J is TRBJ1-2; 11 nucleotides agree with TRBD1. This CDR3 is built from 16 residues. J gave up 5 bases and V 0 bases, and 5 bases lay outside the gene matches. Per the germline V gene, CDR1 is LGHDT and CDR2 is YNNKEL (reference sequence). CDR3 DNA sequence: TGTGCCAGCAGCCAAGATAGTGGGACAGGGGGTTATGGCTACACCTTC. The encoded protein is CASSQDSGTGGYGYTF.

This chain connects TRBV19 to TRBJ2-3, with 8 bases aligning to TRBD2. Losses at the gene ends were 10 bases for V and 3 bases for J; bases not matched to a gene: 12. CDR1 is LNHDA, CDR2 SQIVND, per germline (reference sequence). The CDR3 is made up of 15 amino acids. The CDR3 sequence is CATSGLAGITDTQYF. CDR3 sequence (DNA): TGTGCCACCAGCGGGCTAGCGGGCATAACAGATACGCAGTATTTT. The whole variable domain, remainder taken from reference TRBV19 and TRBJ2-3, is DGGITQSPKYLFRKEGQNVTLSCEQNLNHDAMYWYRQDPGQGLRLIYYSQIVNDFQKGDIAEGYSVSREKKESFPLTVTSAQKNPTAFYLCATSGLAGITDTQYFGPGTRLTVL.

V usage is TRBV27 and J usage is TRBJ2-2, with 10 bases matching TRBD1. This CDR3 comprises 14 residues. V shed 6 bases, J shed 6 bases, and the junction held 4 bases outside the gene matches. Germline loops: CDR1 MNHEY, CDR2 SMNVEV (reference sequence). CDR3: CASRGTGDPGELFF. DNA for the CDR3: TGTGCCAGCAGAGGGACAGGGGATCCCGGGGAGCTGTTTTTT.

The table lists this clone with a few counts. V gene TRBV24-1 combines with J gene TRBJ1-4; 7 bases agree with TRBD1. This CDR3 is 13 amino acids long. Germline-derived CDR1 and CDR2 are KGHDR and SFDVKD. Unmatched junction bases numbered 6, after V lost 5 bases and J lost 10 bases. CDR3 sequence: CATSGGQVGKLFF. DNA for the CDR3: TGTGCCACCAGTGGTGGACAGGTCGGAAAACTGTTTTTT.

This clone was counted between two and nine times. The V gene is TRBV2, the J gene TRBJ1-2; 10 bases map to TRBD1. Trimming cost V 6 bases and J 1 base; bases outside gene matches: 17. The germline gives CDR1 SNHLY, CDR2 FYNNEI. This CDR3 is 19 amino acids long. The CDR3 spells CASSVPGQGIGFGNYGYTF. The CDR3 DNA reads TGTGCCAGCAGCGTCCCGGGACAGGGGATTGGGTTCGGTAACTATGGCTACACCTTC.

The gene calls are TRBV29-1 and TRBJ2-5; 10 bases are a match to TRBD1. The CDR3 runs 12 residues. Germline V CDR1 and CDR2: SQVTM, ANQGSEA. V lost 7 bases, J lost 5 bases, and 4 bases stayed unmatched. The CDR3 loop is CSGQGAGETQYF. The CDR3 nucleotides are TGCAGCGGACAGGGGGCTGGGGAGACCCAGTACTTC.

The chain carries TRBV7-9 and TRBJ2-5; 7 nucleotides align to TRBD2. Losses at the gene ends were 1 base for V and 5 bases for J; bases not matched to a gene: 10. Looked up from germline, CDR1 is SEHNR and CDR2 is FQNEAQ (reference sequence). This CDR3 is built from 16 residues. The CDR3 nucleotides are TGTGCCAGCAGCTTAGGCGGCGGGAGTGGGTTGGAGACCCAGTACTTC. It is translated as CASSLGGGSGLETQYF.

V gene TRBV2 combines with J gene TRBJ2-2; the D gene is possibly TRBD2 (6 bases). The CDR3 has 13 amino acids. The ends were cut back, 6 bases at V and 6 bases at J, with 11 bases in the middle. Looked up from germline, CDR1 is SNHLY and CDR2 is FYNNEI. The CDR3 sequence: CASSRTSPGELFF. The CDR3 DNA is TGTGCCAGCAGCCGTACTAGCCCCGGGGAGCTGTTTTTT.

Regarding this clone: The sample has other DNA sequences that encode this CDR3 too. The J gene is TRBJ2-2, the V gene TRBV29-1; 7 bases fit TRBD1. The V gene end was trimmed by 6 bases and the J gene end by 1 base; junction bases not matched to a gene: 2. Germline V gene sequence: CDR1 SQVTM, CDR2 ANQGSEA. The CDR3 consists of 13 residues. The CDR3: CSVRTGNTGELFF. The CDR3 DNA follows: TGCAGCGTCCGGACAGGGAACACCGGGGAGCTGTTTTTT.

J is TRBJ2-1 and V is TRBV10-1; 11 bases are a match to TRBD1. This CDR3 contains 15 residues. J lost 9 bases, V lost 2 bases, and 6 bases had no gene match. Germline V lookup: CDR1 WNHNN, CDR2 SYGVQD (reference sequence). The CDR3 DNA reads TGCGCCAGCAGTGAGAGGACAGGGGGCTTTGTTGAGCAGTTCTTC. Its translation is CASSERTGGFVEQFF.

CDR3 loop: CASSSGPTTSGDYNEQFF. The CDR3 DNA reads TGTGCCAGTAGCAGCGGCCCCACAACTAGCGGGGATTACAATGAGCAGTTCTTC. V gene TRBV19 combines with J gene TRBJ2-1, with 10 nucleotides matching TRBD2. V dropped 6 bases and J dropped 4; count of bases not matched to a gene: 15. Germline CDR1 and CDR2: LNHDA and SQIVND (reference sequence). This CDR3 spans 18 amino acids.

The J gene is TRBJ2-1, the V gene TRBV29-1; 7 bases align to TRBD2. Germline CDR1 reads SQVTM; CDR2 reads ANQGSEA. V gave up 5 bases and J gave up 7 bases; unmatched junction bases: 14. The CDR3 covers 15 residues. CDR3 loop: CSVSFTTSYGNEQFF. The CDR3 nucleotides read TGCAGCGTTTCCTTCACGACTAGCTACGGTAATGAGCAGTTCTTC.

The gene calls are TRBV4-1 and TRBJ2-2, with 9 bases matching TRBD1. The germline V gene encodes CDR1 MGHRA and CDR2 YSYEKL. With 4 bases clipped from V and 1 base from J, the junction kept 1 base outside the gene matches. The CDR3 spans 15 residues. The CDR3: CASSRGQGNTGELFF. The CDR3 nucleotides read TGCGCCAGCAGCCGGGGACAGGGGAACACCGGGGAGCTGTTTTTT.

The chain joins TRBV28 to TRBJ2-3; possibly TRBD2 for D (5 bases). The CDR3 length is 15 residues. Germline V CDR1 and CDR2: MDHEN, SYDVKM. Between the trimmed V and J ends, which lost 6 bases and 3 bases, there was a span of 16 bases. In DNA form, the CDR3 reads TGTGCCAGCAGCCTTCCTAGCACCCGAACAGATACGCAGTATTTT. The encoded protein is CASSLPSTRTDTQYF.

This sequence joins TRBV5-4 and TRBJ1-4; 9 bases fit TRBD1. The junction had 10 bases not matched to a gene; V was cut back by 4 bases and J by 6 bases. Germline V gene lookup returns CDR1 SGHNT and CDR2 YYREEE (reference sequence). The CDR3 is 16 amino acids. CDR3: CASSIEPGQGDEKLFF. CDR3 DNA: TGTGCCAGCAGCATCGAGCCGGGACAGGGCGATGAAAAACTGTTTTTT.

The V call is TRBV5-6, the J call TRBJ1-1, with 7 bases lining up with TRBD1. Germline CDR1 reads SGHDT; CDR2 reads YYEEEE. Losses at the gene ends were 0 bases for V and 1 base for J; bases not matched to a gene: 6. The CDR3 length is 16 residues. The CDR3 region has the DNA TGTGCCAGCAGCTTGGCGACAGGGTTGGGGAACACTGAAGCTTTCTTT. The encoded protein is CASSLATGLGNTEAFF.

V gene TRBV5-1 combines with J gene TRBJ2-1, with D perhaps matching TRBD2 (6 bases). V dropped 0 bases and J dropped 9 bases, with 10 bases sitting between them. The germline gives CDR1 SGHRS, CDR2 YFSETQ. There are 13 residues in the CDR3. CDR3 sequence reads: CASSLGASAEQFF. The CDR3 bases are TGCGCCAGCAGCTTGGGGGCTAGCGCTGAGCAGTTCTTC.

The V gene is TRBV19, the J gene TRBJ2-2; TRBD2 is a possible D gene (6 bases). The CDR3 consists of 15 residues. V gave up 4 bases and J gave up 1 base, with 10 bases separating them. The germline CDR1 and CDR2 sequences are LNHDA and SQIVND (reference sequence). CDR3 in amino acids: CASSRASENTGELFF. As DNA, the CDR3 is TGTGCCAGTAGTAGGGCTAGCGAGAACACCGGGGAGCTGTTTTTT.

V usage is TRBV30 and J usage is TRBJ1-3, with a weak D call TRBD1 (5 bases). Looked up from germline, CDR1 is GTSNPN and CDR2 is SVGIG (reference sequence). This CDR3 spans 16 amino acids. V was clipped by 2 bases and J by 2 bases, with 16 bases between them. The CDR3 sequence: CAWSLSGLLPGNTIYF. As DNA, the CDR3 is TGTGCCTGGAGTTTGTCAGGGCTTTTGCCTGGAAACACCATATATTTT.